The 15 T cell receptor beta chains reported below all come from one sample, sequenced in a study of cytomegalovirus exposure and HLA in healthy donors (dated by TCRdb to between 2016 and 2019). Library method: the immunoSEQ multiplex PCR assay. For the multiplex PCR, a mixture combining 60 forward primers for TCR Vbeta segments and 13 reverse primers for TCR Jbeta segments was used. TCRdb stores this immuneACCESS table with in-frame sequences only. Part of the clones is absent; in the studies checked, under half of the shortfall reflects unresolved V genes, and no reason is known for the rest. This sample has 150,000 or so clones in its table, and 55% to 70% of those were observed once. The ten top clones hold around 2.9% of the sample. The sequenced material came from PBMCs. The receptor set was obtained from a woman under 40 in good health and CMV-seropositive.

The sample holds a few counts of this clone. This rearrangement joins TRBV6-5 to TRBJ2-3; 8 nucleotides line up with TRBD2. The CDR3 sequence is 16 residues long. With V trimmed by 4 bases and J by 1 base, 7 bases remained unmatched. Per germline, CDR1 MNHEY and CDR2 SVGAGI. DNA for the CDR3: TGTGCCAGCAGTTTACACCCGGGGGGGGGCACAGATACGCAGTATTTT. Translating it yields CASSLHPGGGTDTQYF.

This clone was seen a few times. The chain links TRBV11-2 to TRBJ1-4; the D gene is possibly TRBD1 (6 bases). Per germline, CDR1 SGHAT and CDR2 FQNNGV. The CDR3 is made up of 14 amino acids. V lost 3 bases to trimming and J lost 4 bases, with 9 bases between them. DNA for the CDR3: TGTGCCAGCAGCTTTGGCAGGGGTAATGAAAAACTGTTTTTT. Translated: CASSFGRGNEKLFF.

The chain is built from TRBV2 and TRBJ1-1; possible D gene TRBD1, 6 bases. The length of the CDR3 is 14 residues. CDR1 SNHLY and CDR2 FYNNEI come from the germline V gene. The CDR3 here is CATSRGKMNTEAFF. The DNA of the CDR3 is TGTGCGACAAGTAGGGGGAAGATGAACACTGAAGCTTTCTTT. The full variable domain, completed using reference TRBV2 and TRBJ1-1, is EPEVTQTPSHQVTQMGQEVILRCVPISNHLYFYWYRQILGQKVEFLVSFYNNEISEKSEIFDDQFSVERPDGSNFTLKIRSTKLEDSAMYFCATSRGKMNTEAFFGQGTRLTVV.

This chain connects TRBV7-2 to TRBJ2-1, with D possibly TRBD2 on 5 matching bases. Trimming left V 2 bases short and J 0 bases short, with 11 bases between. The CDR3 contains 16 residues. Germline V gene data show CDR1 as SGHTA and CDR2 as FQGNSA. For the CDR3, the DNA is TGTGCCAGCAGCTTACTCGGGGTGAGCTCCTACAATGAGCAGTTCTTC. Residues: CASSLLGVSSYNEQFF.

V is TRBV4-1 and J is TRBJ1-1; maybe TRBD1 (5 bases). V was trimmed by 1 base and J by 5 bases, leaving 20 bases between them. Germline CDR1 is MGHRA and CDR2 is YSYEKL. This CDR3 has 17 amino acids. For the CDR3, the DNA is TGCGCCAGCAGCCAAGTTAATCTGGGGCCTCCAATTACTGAAGCTTTCTTT. It specifies CASSQVNLGPPITEAFF.

This sequence joins TRBV7-9 and TRBJ1-1; possibly TRBD1 for D (5 bases). V lost 4 bases to trimming and J lost 3 bases, with 15 bases between them. Germline CDR1 is SEHNR and CDR2 is FQNEAQ (reference sequence). This CDR3 spans 15 amino acids. The CDR3 region is CASSSFRVGYTEAFF. For the CDR3, the DNA is TGTGCCAGCAGCTCCTTCAGGGTCGGGTACACTGAAGCTTTCTTT.

The rearrangement uses TRBV28 and TRBJ1-3, with TRBD1 as a possible D gene (6 bases). Trimming left V 10 bases short and J 1 base short, with 14 bases between. CDR1 MDHEN and CDR2 SYDVKM come from the germline V gene. This CDR3 contains 14 residues. The CDR3 nucleotides read TGTGCCACCCACAGGGATTCGTCTGGAAACACCATATATTTT. It is translated as CATHRDSSGNTIYF.

The J gene is TRBJ2-5, the V gene TRBV9; 15 bases match TRBD2. With 3 bases clipped from V and 4 bases from J, the junction kept 1 base outside the gene matches. Germline V gene sequence: CDR1 SGDLS, CDR2 YYNGEE. This CDR3 has 15 amino acids. The CDR3 spells CASSAGLAGGETQYF. The CDR3 DNA sequence: TGTGCCAGCAGCGCGGGACTAGCGGGAGGAGAGACCCAGTACTTC.

There are a few counts of this clone. DNA of the CDR3: TGCGCCAGCAGCCAAGGGATAACTAACGGAGGAAACACCATATATTTT. This gives the protein CASSQGITNGGNTIYF. The chain is built from TRBV4-1 and TRBJ1-3; D gene ambiguous. The CDR3 covers 16 residues. Germline loops: CDR1 MGHRA, CDR2 YSYEKL. The germline V and J ends were trimmed by 1 base and 4 bases, with 14 bases remaining between them.

The genes are TRBV11-2 and TRBJ2-3, with 7 bases lining up with TRBD1. This CDR3 has 16 amino acids. V was clipped by 0 bases and J by 1 base; unmatched bases: 4. Per germline, CDR1 SGHAT and CDR2 FQNNGV. CDR3 nucleotides: TGTGCCAGCAGCTTAGAGATCGGGACAGGCACAGATACGCAGTATTTT. Residues: CASSLEIGTGTDTQYF.

Turning to this clone: One junction end does not reproduce the germline sequence, and a read error may be involved. The chain has TRBV5-1 and TRBJ2-5; tentatively, D is TRBD2 (6 bases). There are 13 residues in the CDR3. The germline V gene encodes CDR1 SGHRS and CDR2 YFSETQ. The CDR3 DNA reads TGCGCCAGCAGCCCGGGCGCACGGGAGACCGCCGACTTC. Translation gives CASSPGARETADF.

CDR3 bases: TGCGCCAGCAAACGGACAGGTACTAATGAAAAACTGTTTTTT. This translates into CASKRTGTNEKLFF. The rearrangement uses TRBV5-1 and TRBJ1-4, with TRBD1 matching over 7 bases. The CDR3 totals 14 residues. V lost 6 bases to trimming and J lost 2 bases; unmatched junction nucleotides: 4. Per the germline V gene, CDR1 is SGHRS and CDR2 is YFSETQ.

The chain recombines TRBV13 with TRBJ2-1; D gene uncertain. The V and J ends lost 0 bases and 8 bases respectively, with 14 bases between them. CDR1 PRHDT and CDR2 FYEKMQ come from the germline V gene (reference sequence). This CDR3 region has 15 residues. The CDR3 sequence is CASSLGPTGDDEQFF. The CDR3 coding sequence is TGTGCCAGCAGCTTAGGACCAACTGGAGATGATGAGCAGTTCTTC.

This clone has a single count. This chain connects TRBV28 to TRBJ1-2, with D tentatively TRBD1 (6 bases). Looked up from germline, CDR1 is MDHEN and CDR2 is SYDVKM. This CDR3 contains 15 residues. The V end was cut by 3 bases, the J end by 4 bases, with 15 bases between. In nucleotides, the CDR3 is TGTGCCAGCAGTTTTAGTTTGGCAGGGGTCTATGGCTACACCTTC. As protein: CASSFSLAGVYGYTF.

V gene TRBV14 combines with J gene TRBJ2-3; perhaps TRBD2 as D (6 bases). V was pared by 3 bases and J by 4 bases, with 14 bases between. The length of the CDR3 is 15 residues. Germline CDR1 and CDR2: SGHDN and FVKESK. CDR3 in DNA: TGTGCCAGCAGCCAGGTTGGAGGGTTCCCAGATACGCAGTATTTT. Its translation: CASSQVGGFPDTQYF.